This T cell receptor (beta chain) came from a study of blood T cell repertoires in COVID-19 (dated by TCRdb to 2020 to 2022). For context, the study as a whole: Samples covering the acute and convalescent phases of COVID-19 were provided by collaborators in the United States, Italy and Spain. The repertoires were released in a freely available public database intended as a resource for research on the immune response to SARS-CoV-2. The samples were drawn from two sources: the first 160 participants of the ongoing ImmuneRACE study, and 1,000 to 1,500 subjects contributed by 6 global collaborators. The material from the prospective study consisted of cDNA or gDNA derived from T cells, B-cell-depleted T cells, or PBMCs. Where available, HLA class I and class II types were taken from metadata supplied by the sample provider and were not determined by assay-based typing. The dataset comprised deeply sampled blood TCRbeta repertoires from subjects exposed to, actively infected with, or recovered from COVID-19. The sample metadata nearly always contained a de-identified subject ID, COVID-19 status, age in years and sex.

TCRbeta CDR3 regions were amplified from genomic DNA by means of the immunoSEQ Assay, a bias-controlled multiplex PCR. In the original analysis: The number of nucleated cells in each sample was estimated from the amplification of reference gene primers within the assay. Sequence reads were collapsed and filtered to measure the absolute abundance of every unique TCRbeta CDR3 rearrangement. For each sample, productive Simpson clonality was calculated as the square root of Simpson's diversity index over productive rearrangements. TCRdb obtained this table from immuneACCESS and retained in-frame rearrangements with V and J assigned. These tables miss some clones; where compared with another copy, unresolved V genes account for less than half of the shortfall, and the remainder is unexplained. D and trimming were read from the DNA, whereas the V and J calls and clone size are those reported in that table. This sample gives fewer than 200,000 clones in total; 70% to 90% of them show up just once. Around 8.1% of the sample belongs to the ten largest clones.

On this clone: Its antigen has not been determined. Base-call qualities are not available, and no considerably larger clone is one nucleotide away.

In Seattle, one collaborating source enrolled patients while the infection was active and tracked those patients longitudinally over the course of disease. Each collaborating institution followed its own protocols to collect whole blood in K2EDTA tubes. For TCRbeta analysis, collaborators shipped samples in one of three forms: frozen whole blood, isolated PBMCs, or DNA extracted from either of those sample types. Results and caveats for the whole study, not just this receptor: The quantity of clinical and demographic metadata differed by source and by participant and was supplied without curation.

Source material: peripheral blood. The TCR was taken from a woman between 55 and 75 years old with COVID-19, enrolled during active disease.

For the CDR3, the sequence is CASSEPGQWNQPQHF. The nucleotide sequence is TGTGCCAGCAGTGAGCCGGGACAGTGGAATCAGCCCCAGCATTTT. The chain is encoded by TRBV6-1 joined to TRBJ1-5; 7 of the junction bases match TRBD1. The CDR3 starts with the cysteine, ends with the phenylalanine, and has 15 residues. Here the CDR3 DNA is all that survives: 45 bases in frame from base 1. CDR1 MNHNS and CDR2 SASEGT are derived from the germline V gene. Unmatched junction bases come to 6, with V trimmed by 3 bases and J by 4 bases.